These T cell receptor beta chains were read from a single sample in a study of Graves' ophthalmopathy and Graves' hyperthyroidism. One entry per CDR3 protein, called by TCRdb with MiXCR from the multiplex PCR reads. In the table there are 300,000 to 400,000 distinct CDR3 sequences, 17% of which are singletons. Sequences were obtained from peripheral blood. The source of these receptors is an adult woman with stable Graves' hyperthyroidism. The CDR3 runs from the conserved cysteine through the conserved F or W. The order of the fields is J gene, D gene, V gene, CDR3 length, clone size, CDR3 DNA, CDR3 protein. D genes are given only for firm matches. Some rows mark clone size as missing; the rest say once, few, many or name a class of expanded clone.

TRBJ1-5	-	TRBV19	12	-	TGTGCCAGCAGTTCCAAATATCAGCCCCAGCATTTT	CASSSKYQPQHF
TRBJ1-1	-	TRBV6-2/TRBV6-3	15	-	TGTGCCAGCAGTTCCCGTGGCTCCCTTATCGGAAAAGCTTTCTTT	CASSSRGSLIGKAFF
TRBJ1-1	TRBD1	TRBV7-2	14	many	TGTGCCAGCGGGTACAGGGGACCGAACACTGAAGCTTTCTTT	CASGYRGPNTEAFF
TRBJ1-6	-	TRBV20-1	19	many	TGCAGTGCAAAAGGCGGACGACTGAAAAAGGGCTCCTATAATTCACCCCTCCACTTT	CSAKGGRLKKGSYNSPLHF
TRBJ1-5	-	TRBV12-3/TRBV12-4	14	many	TGTGCCAGCAGCCCGGGACACTTCAATCAGCCCCAGCATTTT	CASSPGHFNQPQHF
TRBJ1-1	-	TRBV12-3/TRBV12-4	16	many	TGTGCCAGCAGCCCCCTCGTGGACAGCCCGAACACTGAAGCTTTCTTT	CASSPLVDSPNTEAFF
TRBJ2-7	TRBD2	TRBV5-1	14	-	TGCGCCAGCAGCTTGGATCTAGCGGGAGTGGAGCAGTACTTC	CASSLDLAGVEQYF
TRBJ1-1	-	TRBV4-1	16	-	TGCGCCAGCAGCCGAGGCCCAGGGAGGTATGACACTGAAGCTTTCTTT	CASSRGPGRYDTEAFF
TRBJ1-1	TRBD1	TRBV12-3/TRBV12-4	14	many	TGTGCCAACCGGGACAGGGCGTCGGGCACTGAAGCTTTCTTT	CANRDRASGTEAFF
TRBJ1-5	TRBD1	TRBV20-1	14	many	TGCAGTGCTAGAGGAGAGGGGGCGGCGATGCCCCAGCATTTT	CSARGEGAAMPQHF
TRBJ1-5	-	TRBV6-5	14	many	TGTGCCAGCAGTTACCCAGGCCCAAATCAGCCCCAGCATTTT	CASSYPGPNQPQHF
TRBJ2-5	TRBD2	TRBV5-1	16	-	TGCGCCAGCAGCTGGGGCGGGACTAGCGGTCAAGAGACCCAGTACTTC	CASSWGGTSGQETQYF
TRBJ2-6	-	TRBV6-5	17	many	TGTGCCAGCAGTATACGACAGGCAAGCTCTGGGGCCAACGTCCTGACTTTC	CASSIRQASSGANVLTF